This T cell receptor beta chain was found in a study of cytomegalovirus exposure and HLA in healthy donors. The study, taken as a whole, reports: V- and J-gene trimming in TCR beta was tied to a missense DCLRE1C variant by an analysis performed later. The HLA-A and HLA-B alleles of most subjects were reportedly predicted accurately from TCR beta sequences. An analysis was carried out at a later point. It showed that HLA-associated TCR beta chains were more clonally expanded than equally common non-associated chains.

Both 60 Vbeta primers and 13 Jbeta primers went into the PCR. Measured with immunoSEQ multiplex PCR; TCRdb has only the in-frame clones, and not every one. The sample includes some 190,000 clones, approximately 86% of them seen just once. A note on this clone: The antigen is unknown.

With 11 bases clipped from V and 4 bases from J, the junction kept 6 bases outside the gene matches. Germline V gene sequence: CDR1 MNHNS, CDR2 SASEGT. This CDR3 has 12 amino acids. The chain combines TRBV6-1 with TRBJ2-5, with 8 bases fitting TRBD1. This TCR derives from a woman in her late teens or twenties in good health and CMV-seronegative. Sequencing was carried out using PBMCs. This CDR3 reads CALGQGAETQYF. The CDR3, as DNA: TGTGCCCTAGGGCAGGGGGCAGAGACCCAGTACTTC.